The 31 T cell receptor beta chains below were found in one sample sequenced in a study of T cells in Graves' hyperthyroidism and ophthalmopathy. RNA transcripts gave rise to amplified TCR beta CDR3 regions. First-round RT-PCR targeting the TCR CDR3 was performed with the HTBI primer set. From the multiplex PCR reads, TCRdb called clonotypes with MiXCR, one entry per CDR3 protein. The table shows about 58,000 distinct CDR3 sequences, with about 50% occurring only once. Source material: blood. All receptors come from a woman in her 30s with Graves' ophthalmopathy.

The rearrangement joins TRBV5-8 to TRBJ2-2; D is unresolved. The germline CDR1 and CDR2 sequences are SGHTS and YDEGEE. Trimming pared 0 bases from V and 1 base from J, leaving 4 bases between. The CDR3 is 14 amino acids. CDR3 sequence (DNA): TGTGCCAGCAGCTTGGAGAGGAACACCGGGGAGCTGTTTTTT. Translation: CASSLERNTGELFF.

The chain couples TRBV27 to TRBJ1-2; D not certain. Germline V gene data show CDR1 as MNHEY and CDR2 as SMNVEV (reference sequence). The CDR3 length is 14 residues. V shed 4 bases and J shed 4 bases, with 13 bases lying between them. Here the CDR3 reads CASSWAGISYGYTF. CDR3 DNA: TGTGCCAGCAGTTGGGCAGGAATAAGCTATGGCTACACCTTC.

The chain links TRBV24-1 to TRBJ1-2; D possibly corresponds to TRBD1 (6 bases). Per the germline V gene, CDR1 is KGHDR and CDR2 is SFDVKD. The CDR3 extends over 15 amino acids. With 3 bases removed from V and 2 bases from J, the gap between germline ends came to 12 bases. This CDR3 reads CATSDETGLNYGYTF. DNA of the CDR3: TGTGCCACCAGTGATGAGACAGGCCTCAACTATGGCTACACCTTC.

Here the CDR3 reads CASSGNYNEQYF. CDR3 bases: TGCGCCAGCAGCGGAAACTACAATGAGCAGTATTTT. The rearrangement uses TRBV5-1 and TRBJ2-3; no clear D. CDR1 and CDR2 (germline): SGHRS, YFSETQ. The CDR3 length is 12 residues. V lost 4 bases and J lost 11, with 14 bases in between.

At least ten counts were recorded for this clonotype. The chain recombines TRBV11-2 with TRBJ1-3; TRBD1 might be the D (6 bases). Germline V gene lookup returns CDR1 SGHAT and CDR2 FQNNGV. V lost 6 bases and J 3 bases, leaving 21 bases between the germline ends. There are 17 residues in the CDR3. CDR3 protein: CASRRGYFDGGGNTIYF. The CDR3 bases are TGTGCCAGCAGGAGGGGGTACTTCGACGGGGGTGGAAACACCATATATTTT. Drawing the rest from reference TRBV11-2 and TRBJ1-3, the complete variable domain is EAGVAQSPRYKIIEKRQSVAFWCNPISGHATLYWYQQILGQGPKLLIQFQNNGVVDDSQLPKDRFSAERLKGVDSTLKIQPAKLEDSAVYLCASRRGYFDGGGNTIYFGEGSWLTVV.

Turning to this clonotype: A much larger clone differs by one base, so this may be a read error. V usage is TRBV6-1 and J usage is TRBJ2-7, with 7 nucleotides matching TRBD2. The CDR3 loop spans 15 amino acids. Germline CDR1 and CDR2: MNHNS and SASEGT. In DNA form, the CDR3 reads TGTGCCAGCGGTGAAGCGGGGCAGGCCGCCTACGAGCAGTACTTC. Protein: CASGEAGQAAYEQYF.

This clonotype was seen at least ten times. The V gene is TRBV12-3 or TRBV12-4, the J gene TRBJ2-1; no definite D call. V dropped 0 bases and J dropped 2 bases, with 8 bases sitting between them. This CDR3 region has 15 residues. The CDR3 DNA is TGTGCCAGCAGTTTAGCTTATGACACCTACAATGAGCAGTTCTTC. Protein: CASSLAYDTYNEQFF.

There are many counts of this clonotype. The chain recombines TRBV9 with TRBJ2-1; 11 bases are shared with TRBD1. The CDR3 runs 16 residues. Looked up from germline, CDR1 is SGDLS and CDR2 is YYNGEE. V dropped 4 bases and J dropped 6; count of bases not matched to a gene: 9. The CDR3 bases are TGTGCCAGCAGCTGGACAGGGGGCGCTAATGGCAATGAGCAGTTCTTC. As protein: CASSWTGGANGNEQFF.

This clonotype was counted ten times or more. V and J are TRBV9 and TRBJ1-4, with D unresolved. V was shortened by 0 bases and J by 8 bases, with 14 bases between the two germline ends. Germline-derived CDR1 and CDR2 are SGDLS and YYNGEE. This CDR3 has 15 amino acids. The CDR3 here is CASSVGSLSGEKLFF. The DNA for the CDR3 is TGTGCCAGCAGCGTAGGATCCCTGAGTGGCGAAAAACTGTTTTTT.

The sample holds many counts of this clonotype. V is TRBV5-4 and J is TRBJ2-1, with 11 bases aligning to TRBD2. With 4 bases clipped from V and 5 bases from J, the junction kept 8 bases outside the gene matches. The CDR3 loop spans 16 amino acids. Germline V gene lookup returns CDR1 SGHNT and CDR2 YYREEE (reference sequence). Here the CDR3 reads CASSHSGRATNNEQFF. CDR3 nucleotides: TGTGCCAGCAGCCATAGCGGGAGGGCCACAAACAATGAGCAGTTCTTC.

Ten or more counts support this clonotype. V gene TRBV28 combines with J gene TRBJ2-7; perhaps TRBD1 as D (7 bases). CDR1 is MDHEN and CDR2 is SYDVKM in the germline V gene. The CDR3 spans 16 residues. V shed 4 bases and J shed 0 bases, with 16 bases lying between them. The CDR3 spells CASSSAEGAFSYEQYF. The DNA for the CDR3 is TGTGCCAGCAGTTCTGCGGAGGGGGCCTTCTCCTACGAGCAGTACTTC.

This clonotype appeared many times. Being one base from a much bigger clone, this may be a read error. The chain links TRBV2 to TRBJ2-3; no clear D gene. The V end lost 11 bases, the J end lost 0 bases, and 12 bases lay between the germline ends. There are 13 residues in the CDR3. From germline, CDR1 is SNHLY and CDR2 FYNNEI. CDR3 protein: CAGTRYSTDTQYF. The CDR3 DNA reads as TGTGCCGGCACAAGATATAGCACAGATACGCAGTATTTT.

The chain uses TRBV28 and TRBJ1-5, with 10 bases that match TRBD1. CDR1 and CDR2 (germline): MDHEN, SYDVKM. The CDR3 has 17 residues. With 5 bases clipped from V and 7 bases from J, the junction kept 14 bases outside the gene matches. In DNA, the CDR3 is TGTGCCAGCAGTCTTCGGACAGGGGGTTCTAGCGAGCAGCCCCAGCATTTT. As protein: CASSLRTGGSSEQPQHF.

The chain employs TRBV2 and TRBJ2-7; no firm D call. Germline V gives CDR1 SNHLY, CDR2 FYNNEI. Trimming removed 6 bases at V and 3 bases at J, with 9 bases between. This CDR3 spans 12 amino acids. CDR3 region: CASRTGYYEQYF. CDR3 nucleotides: TGTGCCAGCAGGACCGGCTACTACGAGCAGTACTTC.

Only one count was recorded for this clonotype. The genes are TRBV7-2 and TRBJ2-1; 8 positions agree with TRBD2. The CDR3 spans 15 residues. From germline, CDR1 is SGHTA and CDR2 FQGNSA. V trimming: 3 bases; J trimming: 7 bases; junction bases outside the gene matches: 8. The CDR3 DNA reads TGTGCCAGCAGCTTTTACGGGAGGGCGAGGAATGAGCAGTTCTTC. Its translation is CASSFYGRARNEQFF.

There are many counts of this clonotype. This sequence joins TRBV12-3 or TRBV12-4 and TRBJ2-7, with TRBD2 matching over 11 bases. This CDR3 is built from 16 residues. Germline trimming cut 4 bases from V and 0 bases from J; bases unmatched to any gene: 5. CDR3 coding DNA: TGTGCCAGCAGTTCGGGACTAGCGGTGGTCTCCTACGAGCAGTACTTC. Its translation: CASSSGLAVVSYEQYF.

This chain connects TRBV25-1 to TRBJ2-3; weak D call: TRBD2 (5 bases). The V end was cut by 1 base, the J end by 8 bases, with 19 bases between. In germline, CDR1 is MGHDK, CDR2 SYGVNS. This CDR3 has 16 amino acids. CDR3 loop: CASSEFGRGNRATQYF. As DNA, the CDR3 is TGTGCCAGCAGTGAATTTGGCAGAGGGAATAGAGCTACGCAGTATTTT.

The V call is TRBV7-2, the J call TRBJ2-1; 8 nucleotides match TRBD1. Germline-derived CDR1 and CDR2 are SGHTA and FQGNSA. After removal of 3 bases from V and 7 bases from J, the junction contained 8 bases not matched to a gene. This CDR3 region has 15 residues. The CDR3 DNA reads TGTGCCAGCAGCTTGAAGACAGGGGTACGTAATGAGCAGTTCTTC. The encoded protein is CASSLKTGVRNEQFF.

The rearrangement uses TRBV2 and TRBJ2-2; maybe TRBD1 (5 bases). Germline CDR1 is SNHLY and CDR2 is FYNNEI. V lost 9 bases and J 1 base, leaving 9 bases between the germline ends. CDR3 length equals 13 residues. This CDR3 is CARGLMNTGELFF. The CDR3 DNA sequence: TGTGCCAGGGGGCTCATGAACACCGGGGAGCTGTTTTTT.

With respect to this clonotype: A junction boundary mismatches the germline segment, possibly from a read error. The chain uses TRBV7-3 and TRBJ1-2; weak D call: TRBD1 (5 bases). Looked up from germline, CDR1 is SGHTA and CDR2 is FQGTGA. CDR3 length: 12 amino acids. This CDR3 reads CASSSSGHGYTF. DNA of the CDR3: TGTGCCAGCAGCTCATCAGGACATGGCTACACCTTT.

This clonotype is judged medium-sized (0.01 to 0.1%). The gene calls are TRBV15 and TRBJ2-7, with D maybe TRBD1 (6 bases). V dropped 4 bases and J dropped 3 bases, with 10 bases sitting between them. This CDR3 contains 13 residues. Germline V gene sequence: CDR1 LNHNV, CDR2 YYDKDF (reference sequence). This chain's CDR3 is CATSIKGGYEQYF. CDR3 DNA: TGTGCCACCAGCATTAAAGGGGGCTACGAGCAGTACTTC.

Worth noting for this clonotype: Because the CDR3 is missing its conserved closing phenylalanine or tryptophan, this is likely a read error. The V call is TRBV12-3 or TRBV12-4, the J call TRBJ2-2, with TRBD1 matching over 7 bases. V was pared by 3 bases and J by 4 bases, with 5 bases of the junction left unmatched. This CDR3 comprises 15 residues. The CDR3 here is CASSLMQGVTGELFY. The CDR3, as DNA: TGTGCCAGCAGTTTGATGCAGGGGGTCACCGGGGAGCTGTTTTAT.

V usage is TRBV7-2 and J usage is TRBJ1-4; 11 positions agree with TRBD1. The CDR3 covers 17 residues. CDR1 is SGHTA, CDR2 FQGNSA, per germline. The V gene end was trimmed by 5 bases and the J gene end by 7 bases; junction bases not matched to a gene: 12. The DNA for the CDR3 is TGTGCCAGCAGCAGTCATAGCGGACAGGGGGCTGTTGAAAAACTGTTTTTT. Translation gives CASSSHSGQGAVEKLFF.

The chain couples TRBV25-1 to TRBJ1-5; D remains ambiguous. This CDR3 has 17 residues. Germline CDR1 MGHDK, CDR2 SYGVNS. The CDR3 bases are TGTGCTAGAGATCCGGGGTATCCCGCCGGCGTTAATCAGCCCCAGCATTTT. This encodes CARDPGYPAGVNQPQHF.

This CDR3 is CSARERGGGVSYEHF. DNA for the CDR3: TGCAGTGCTAGAGAACGGGGCGGGGGAGTGTCCTACGAGCATTTT. The rearrangement uses TRBV20-1 and TRBJ1-5; tentative D call: TRBD1 (5 bases). V was clipped by 0 bases and J by 14 bases, with 23 bases between them. The V gene's germline CDR1 is DFQATT and CDR2 SNEGSKA (reference sequence). The CDR3 is made up of 15 amino acids.

The rearrangement joins TRBV7-3 to TRBJ2-3, with TRBD2 matching over 10 bases. V trimming: 8 bases; J trimming: 11 bases; junction bases outside the gene matches: 16. This CDR3 comprises 15 residues. Germline CDR1 reads SGHTA; CDR2 reads FQGTGA. The CDR3 loop reads CASVSGTSVYNEQYF. CDR3 nucleotides: TGTGCCAGCGTTTCCGGGACTAGCGTCTACAATGAGCAGTATTTT.

This clonotype appeared a single time. The junction shows a germline mismatch at one end, possibly a read error. The chain combines TRBV7-3 with TRBJ2-1; 7 bases map to TRBD2. The CDR3 consists of 15 residues. Germline CDR1 is SGHTA and CDR2 is FQGTGA. Written as DNA, the CDR3 is TGTGCCAGCAGGCCTACTAGCGAGAGTGGCGGGGAGCTGTTCTTC. It yields the protein CASRPTSESGGELFF.

In this sample, this clonotype turned up many times. The CDR3 protein is CSARDLLFVLRGYTF. CDR3 coding DNA: TGCAGTGCTAGAGATCTATTATTTGTTTTGAGGGGCTACACCTTC. The J gene is TRBJ1-2, the V gene TRBV20-1; D gene ambiguous. The CDR3 has 15 residues. Trimming took 0 bases from V and 8 from J, leaving 19 bases between them. Germline CDR1 DFQATT, CDR2 SNEGSKA (reference sequence).

The gene calls are TRBV9 and TRBJ2-3; TRBD2 matches 12 bases. With V trimmed by 3 bases and J by 11 bases, 16 bases remained unmatched. Germline values: CDR1 SGDLS, CDR2 YYNGEE. The CDR3 runs to 17 residues. CDR3 protein: CASSGRLLAGGMNEQYF. The CDR3 DNA reads TGTGCCAGCAGCGGACGATTACTAGCGGGAGGAATGAATGAGCAGTATTTT.

The J gene is TRBJ2-5, the V gene TRBV4-2, with TRBD1 matching 8 bases. The V gene end was trimmed by 2 bases and the J gene end by 7 bases; junction bases not matched to a gene: 6. This CDR3 is 14 amino acids long. Germline CDR1 LGHNA, CDR2 YNFKEQ. In nucleotides, the CDR3 is TGTGCCAGCAGCCAATCCTCAGGACAGGGGACCCAGTACTTC. Translating it yields CASSQSSGQGTQYF.

On this clonotype itself: This is likely a read error, given that the CDR3 carries no conserved phenylalanine or tryptophan at its end. This chain joins TRBV20-1 and TRBJ1-1; D is ambiguous. The germline gives CDR1 DFQATT, CDR2 SNEGSKA (reference sequence). V was clipped by 7 bases and J by 5 bases, with 20 bases between them. The CDR3 is 14 residues long. The CDR3 DNA follows: TGCAGTGTCCCGTGGACGGGCCCGGGGACTGAAGCTTTCTTG. Translated, it gives CSVPWTGPGTEAFL.